Below, 21 T cell receptor beta chains from the same sample are listed, as sequenced in a study of tumor and adjacent non-tumor tissue in lung cancer. Three rounds of nested PCR, following a modified ARM-PCR protocol, produced the TCRbeta library. MiXCR, applied by TCRdb to the multiplex PCR reads, yields one record per CDR3 protein. Among roughly 48,000 distinct CDR3 sequences listed, around 67% were seen once. The template was RNA from unsorted bulk tissue. Distant lung tissue was collected more than 3 cm away from the tumor edge. Sequenced sample: distant non-tumor lung tissue. These receptors all come from a woman in her seventies with non-small cell lung cancer.

Turning to this clonotype: One end of the junction is discordant with germline, which a read error may explain. This sequence joins TRBV7-3 and TRBJ2-1; D remains unclear. In germline, CDR1 is SGHTA, CDR2 FQGTGA. This CDR3 region has 13 residues. The CDR3 region has the DNA TGTGCCAGCAGCCTGGGATGGCGCGATGATCAGTTCTTC. Translation: CASSLGWRDDQFF.

The CDR3 DNA reads as TGCGCCAGCAGTCCCCATAGCGGGAGGACAGAGACCCAGTACTTC. It specifies CASSPHSGRTETQYF. This chain joins TRBV5-1 and TRBJ2-5, with 10 bases lining up with TRBD2. The CDR3 is 15 amino acids. V was pared by 5 bases and J by 4 bases, with 8 bases of the junction left unmatched. The germline CDR1 and CDR2 sequences are SGHRS and YFSETQ.

The chain links TRBV7-8 to TRBJ2-3; 8 nucleotides agree with TRBD2. V lost 8 bases and J lost 3; bases outside the gene matches: 13. CDR1 and CDR2 from the germline V gene are SGHVS and FQNEAQ. This CDR3 has 16 amino acids. CDR3 in DNA: TGTGCCAGCGGCTCAGACACAGCGGGAGTAACAGATACGCAGTATTTT. This codes for CASGSDTAGVTDTQYF.

There are many counts of this clonotype. This chain joins TRBV11-2 and TRBJ2-5; 7 nucleotides agree with TRBD1. CDR1 is SGHAT and CDR2 is FQNNGV in the germline V gene. J was trimmed by 3 bases and V by 5 bases; bases with no gene match: 6. The CDR3 consists of 14 residues. The CDR3 DNA sequence: TGTGCCAGCAGCAAGACAGGGTCAGAAGAGACCCAGTACTTC. As protein: CASSKTGSEETQYF.

A single count supports this clonotype. This sequence joins TRBV2 and TRBJ1-3; the D is unclear. The CDR3 runs 17 residues. Germline values: CDR1 SNHLY, CDR2 FYNNEI. Trimming cost V 1 base and J 3 bases, with 16 bases left between them. CDR3 loop: CASSEGFLMELGNTIYF. The CDR3 bases are TGTGCCAGCAGTGAAGGTTTTCTGATGGAACTTGGAAACACCATATATTTT. Drawing the rest from reference TRBV2 and TRBJ1-3, the complete variable domain is EPEVTQTPSHQVTQMGQEVILRCVPISNHLYFYWYRQILGQKVEFLVSFYNNEISEKSEIFDDQFSVERPDGSNFTLKIRSTKLEDSAMYFCASSEGFLMELGNTIYFGEGSWLTVV.

Regarding this clonotype: The junction departs from germline at one end; a sequencing error may be responsible. The rearrangement uses TRBV6-5 and TRBJ1-1; 7 positions match TRBD1. The CDR3 extends over 13 amino acids. Germline V gene data show CDR1 as MNHEY and CDR2 as SVGAGI. The CDR3 loop reads CASSKQGSTEALF. As DNA, the CDR3 is TGTGCTAGCAGTAAACAGGGGTCGACTGAAGCTTTATTT.

To note about this clonotype: A much more abundant neighbour one base away suggests this may be a read error. The V call is TRBV28, the J call TRBJ1-1, with a weak D call TRBD1 (6 bases). This CDR3 region has 14 residues. V lost 4 bases to trimming and J lost 11 bases, with 20 bases between them. Germline values: CDR1 MDHEN, CDR2 SYDVKM. The CDR3 DNA is TGTGCCAGCAGTTCGGACAGTTCTTTTCTTCGGGCTTTCTTT. Its protein is CASSSDSSFLRAFF.

This clonotype has a handful of counts. With a much larger clone just one base away, this may be a read error. CDR3 bases: TGTGCCAGCAGTTTGCAGACCGGGGAGCTGTTTTTT. This sequence encodes CASSLQTGELFF. V is TRBV12-3 or TRBV12-4 and J is TRBJ2-2; D unclear. V was cut by 3 bases and J by 5 bases, with 4 bases left in between. The CDR3 totals 12 residues.

About this clonotype itself: At one end the junction does not follow the germline gene, possibly because of a read error. The V gene is TRBV29-1, the J gene TRBJ2-5; TRBD2 matches at 16 bases. This CDR3 is built from 15 residues. Germline CDR1 is SQVTM and CDR2 is ANQGSEA. CDR3 in DNA: TGCAGCGTGGGAAAGGGACTAGCGGGAGGGGAGACCCTGTACTTC. Its translation is CSVGKGLAGGETLYF. The entire variable domain, with the rest obtained from reference TRBV29-1 and TRBJ2-5, is as follows: SAVISQKPSRDICQRGTSLTIQCQVDSQVTMMFWYRQQPGQSLTLIATANQGSEATYESGFVIDKFPISRPNLTFSTLTVSNMSPEDSSIYLCSVGKGLAGGETLYFGPGTRLLVL.

This clonotype was counted once. The V gene is TRBV10-3, the J gene TRBJ1-2; possible D gene TRBD1, 6 bases. Trimming removed 3 bases from V and 8 bases from J, with 22 bases in between. Germline V CDR1 and CDR2: ENHRY, SYGVKD. This CDR3 is built from 16 residues. The CDR3 is CAISDLGQIRKGGYTF. CDR3 DNA: TGTGCCATCAGTGATTTAGGACAGATACGTAAAGGGGGCTACACCTTC.

The rearrangement uses TRBV11-1 and TRBJ2-1; D gene ambiguous. The CDR3 spans 15 residues. V shed 0 bases and J shed 7 bases, with 13 bases lying between them. CDR1 is SGHAT and CDR2 is FQDESV in the germline V gene (reference sequence). CDR3 residues: CASSLAPGLYNEQFF. The CDR3 DNA reads TGTGCCAGCAGCTTAGCCCCGGGCCTGTATAATGAGCAGTTCTTC.

With respect to this clonotype: One end of the junction fails to match germline, which may point to a read error. The chain joins TRBV12-3 or TRBV12-4 to TRBJ1-1; D unresolved. This CDR3 is 13 amino acids long. CDR3 bases: TGTGCCAGCAGTTTGTGGAAACGCACTGAGGCTTTCTTT. It translates to CASSLWKRTEAFF.

This clonotype appeared a few times. This may be a read error, as it is one base from a much larger clone. The chain links TRBV6-1 to TRBJ1-6; D gene uncertain. Germline V gives CDR1 MNHNS, CDR2 SASEGT. CDR3 size: 11 residues. Here the CDR3 DNA reads TGTGCCAGCAGTGATAATTTACCCCTCCACTTT. Translation gives CASSDNLPLHF.

This clonotype has ten or more counts. The rearrangement joins TRBV28 to TRBJ2-2; D remains unclear. CDR1 MDHEN and CDR2 SYDVKM come from the germline V gene. The CDR3 is 15 amino acids. V lost 9 bases and J lost 5, with 19 bases in between. This CDR3 reads CASRGRTIWTGELFF. CDR3 DNA: TGTGCCAGTCGCGGCAGGACCATCTGGACCGGGGAGCTGTTTTTT. The whole variable domain, filled in from reference TRBV28 and TRBJ2-2, reads DVKVTQSSRYLVKRTGEKVFLECVQDMDHENMFWYRQDPGLGLRLIYFSYDVKMKEKGDIPEGYSVSREKKERFSLILESASTNQTSMYLCASRGRTIWTGELFFGEGSRLTVL.

The rearrangement uses TRBV5-4 and TRBJ2-1; D gene unclear. CDR3 size: 17 residues. V dropped 4 bases and J dropped 6 bases, with 23 bases sitting between them. Germline V gene data show CDR1 as SGHNT and CDR2 as YYREEE (reference sequence). The CDR3 DNA follows: TGTGCCAGCAGCCCGAGTTCAGGCGCAAATTTGGCCAATGAGCAGTTCTTC. Protein sequence: CASSPSSGANLANEQFF.

The sample holds one count of this clonotype. Its ends do not fully match the called genes, so a read error is possible. The V call is TRBV28, the J call TRBJ2-6, with 7 bases that match TRBD1. Per the germline V gene, CDR1 is MDHEN and CDR2 is SYDVKM. CDR3 size: 17 residues. The CDR3 nucleotides read TGTGCCGGCAGTCGTTCACAGGGGATTTCTGGAACCAACGTCCTGACTTTC. Its protein product is CAGSRSQGISGTNVLTF.

About this clonotype: At one end, the junction sequence differs from germline, possibly due to a read error. The chain couples TRBV6-2 or TRBV6-3 to TRBJ2-3; tentative D call: TRBD2 (5 bases). From germline, CDR1 is MNHEY and CDR2 SVGEGT. The CDR3 contains 14 residues. The CDR3 here is CVSSYGESTDTQYF. The CDR3 DNA reads TGTGTCAGCAGTTACGGGGAGTCCACAGATACGCAGTATTTC.

Remarks on this clonotype: At one end the junction does not follow the germline gene, possibly because of a read error. The chain has TRBV20-1 and TRBJ2-7, with 10 bases aligning to TRBD2. The CDR3 length is 14 residues. Germline V lookup: CDR1 DFQATT, CDR2 SNEGSKA (reference sequence). The CDR3 region has the DNA TGCAGTGCTAATCTAGCGGGAGAATCCTACGACCAGTACTTC. As protein: CSANLAGESYDQYF.

As concerns this clonotype: The junction does not match germline at one end; this may be a read error. V gene TRBV11-1 combines with J gene TRBJ2-7, with D tentatively TRBD2 (6 bases). Germline CDR1 and CDR2: SGHAT and FQDESV (reference sequence). The CDR3 totals 14 residues. The CDR3 loop is CGSSFEAGRCEQYF. CDR3 nucleotides: TGTGGCAGCAGCTTCGAAGCGGGTCGATGCGAGCAGTACTTC.

Worth noting for this clonotype: A junction end diverges from the germline sequence, so it may reflect a read error. This chain uses TRBV29-1 with TRBJ2-1, with D possibly TRBD2 on 6 matching bases. The germline CDR1 and CDR2 sequences are SQVTM and ANQGSEA. CDR3 length: 13 amino acids. The CDR3 DNA is TGCAGCATTCGACTAGATTCGGTCACTGAGCGGTTCTTC. Translation: CSIRLDSVTERFF.

About this clonotype itself: The junction shows a germline mismatch at one end, possibly a read error. V and J are TRBV11-1 and TRBJ2-1, with 10 bases identical to TRBD2. The CDR3 length is 17 residues. The germline gives CDR1 SGHAT, CDR2 FQDESV (reference sequence). CDR3 sequence reads: CASSSHLAGGSYNKQLF. The CDR3, as DNA: TGTGCTAGCAGCTCCCACTTAGCGGGAGGTTCCTACAATAAGCAGCTCTTC.